This entry concerns a single T cell receptor (beta chain). Antigen unknown. Sequencing used cDNA as its template, made by extracting RNA and reverse transcribing it. Some clones are missing from TCRdb's copy, which holds only in-frame ones; the method was immunoSEQ multiplex PCR. The sample gives some 220,000 clones, about three fifths of which show up once; around 1.4% is in the top ten. Treatment of the sample: oral pan-JAK inhibitor, 5-10 mg twice daily. CDR1 ENHRY and CDR2 SYGVKD come from the germline V gene. This CDR3 spans 14 amino acids. The J segment lost 10 bases and the V segment lost 2 bases, leaving 9 bases of the junction unmatched. The entry originates in a study of CD8+ T cells in alopecia areata. Study-wide background: Tofacitinib was given for 6 to 18 months, then stopped for 6 months.

Study results and limitations: Mouse data revealed clearer TCR sharing than patient data did, a gap possibly tied to HLA.

This clonotype was sampled from a human donor with alopecia areata. V usage is TRBV10-3 and J usage is TRBJ1-1; 8 bases are a match to TRBD1. The sequenced sample was CD4+ T cells sorted from blood, obtained at week 4, from a patient treated with tofacitinib. CDR3 residues: CAISEQWTGWGAFF. CDR3 in DNA: TGTGCCATCAGTGAGCAGTGGACAGGGTGGGGAGCTTTCTTT.